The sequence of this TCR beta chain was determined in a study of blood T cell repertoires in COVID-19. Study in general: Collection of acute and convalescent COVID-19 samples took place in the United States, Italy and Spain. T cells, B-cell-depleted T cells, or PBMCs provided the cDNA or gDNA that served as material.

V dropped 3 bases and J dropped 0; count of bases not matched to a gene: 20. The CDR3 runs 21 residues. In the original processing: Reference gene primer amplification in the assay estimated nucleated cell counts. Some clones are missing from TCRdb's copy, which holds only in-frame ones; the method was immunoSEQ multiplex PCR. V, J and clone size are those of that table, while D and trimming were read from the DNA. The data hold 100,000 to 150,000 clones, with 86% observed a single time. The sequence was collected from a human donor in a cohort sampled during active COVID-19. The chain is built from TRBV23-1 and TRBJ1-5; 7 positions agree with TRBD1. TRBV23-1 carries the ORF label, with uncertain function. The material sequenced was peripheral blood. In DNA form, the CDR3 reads TGCGCCAGCAGTCACCCCAGAGGGGGCCCAGAGAGGGATTATAGCAATCAGCCCCAGCATTTT. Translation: CASSHPRGGPERDYSNQPQHF.